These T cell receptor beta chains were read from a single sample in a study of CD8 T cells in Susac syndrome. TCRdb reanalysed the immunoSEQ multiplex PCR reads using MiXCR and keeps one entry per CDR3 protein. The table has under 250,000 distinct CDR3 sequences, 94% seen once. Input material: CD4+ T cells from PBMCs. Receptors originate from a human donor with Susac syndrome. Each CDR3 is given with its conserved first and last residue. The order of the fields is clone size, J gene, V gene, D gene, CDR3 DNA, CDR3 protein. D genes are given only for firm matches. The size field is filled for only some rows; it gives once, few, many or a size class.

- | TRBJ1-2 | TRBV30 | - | TGTGCCTGGGGACAGGGCTACACCTTC | CAWGQGYTF
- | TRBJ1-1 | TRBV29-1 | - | TGCAGCTACCGGTCGAACACTGAAGCTTTCTTT | CSYRSNTEAFF
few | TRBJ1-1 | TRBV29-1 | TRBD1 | TGCAGCGTTGCCGGGACAGGGTTCGGGGCTTTCTTT | CSVAGTGFGAFF
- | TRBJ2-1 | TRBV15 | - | TGTGCCACCAGCAGAGATCCGCGCCATGAGCAGTTCTTC | CATSRDPRHEQFF
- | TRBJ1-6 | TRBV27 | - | TGTGCCAGCAGTGTAGCCAGGTATTCACCCCTCCACTTT | CASSVARYSPLHF
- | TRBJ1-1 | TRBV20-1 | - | TGCAGTGCTCCCCCCTTAAGAGGAGAGAACACTGAAGCTTTCTTT | CSAPPLRGENTEAFF
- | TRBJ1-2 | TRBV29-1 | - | TGCAGCGTCGAGGGCGTGGGCTATGGCTACACCTTC | CSVEGVGYGYTF
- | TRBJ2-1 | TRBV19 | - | TGTGCCAGTAGTATCGGGGGCAGACCCTTCACCGATGAGCAGTTCTTC | CASSIGGRPFTDEQFF
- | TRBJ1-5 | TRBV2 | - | TGTGCCAGCAGTGGGACAGTTAGCAATCAGCCCCAGCATTTT | CASSGTVSNQPQHF
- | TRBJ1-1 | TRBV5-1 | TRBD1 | TGCGCCAGCAGCTTGGTCGGACAGGCGAAAGGTGAAGCTTTCTTT | CASSLVGQAKGEAFF
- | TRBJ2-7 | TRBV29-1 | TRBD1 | TGCAGCGGAGGACAGGGGGCGCGGGAGCAGTACTTC | CSGGQGAREQYF
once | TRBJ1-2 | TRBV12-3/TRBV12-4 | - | TGTGCCAGCACCGTCGTCGGGCCTAACTATGGCTACACCTTC | CASTVVGPNYGYTF
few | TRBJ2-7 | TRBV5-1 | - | TGCGCCAGCACCCCCCGAGGGGGGAGCTCCTACGAGCAGTACTTC | CASTPRGGSSYEQYF